This TCR beta chain emerged from a study of early T cells in non-severe SARS-CoV-2 infection. This clonotype appeared many times. In TCRdb, the 5' RACE reads were re-called with MiXCR into one record per CDR3 protein. In the table there are about 67,000 distinct CDR3 sequences, around 10% of which are singletons. The sequencing input was whole blood. This TCR was sampled from an adult who was a healthcare worker with PCR-confirmed SARS-CoV-2 infection or an uninfected control (not recorded which).

The chain's CDR3 is CSARDPRTNTGELFF. The CDR3, as DNA: TGCAGTGCTAGAGATCCTCGAACGAACACCGGGGAGCTGTTTTTT. The rearrangement uses TRBV20-1 and TRBJ2-2; no definite D call. The V end lost 0 bases, the J end lost 0 bases, and 8 bases lay between the germline ends. The CDR3 sequence is 15 residues long. Germline CDR1 is DFQATT and CDR2 is SNEGSKA (reference sequence).